The source of this T cell receptor beta chain is a study of post-analysis software for immune sequencing data. Prepared libraries of TCR beta cDNA carried unique molecular identifiers. TCRdb independently ran MiXCR on the PCR reads; one entry per CDR3 protein. The sample has under 200,000 distinct CDR3 sequences; 36% are singletons. Per germline, CDR1 SGHVS and CDR2 FQNEAQ. This CDR3 region has 14 residues. Between the trimmed V and J ends, which lost 3 bases and 1 base, there was a span of 10 bases. J is TRBJ2-7 and V is TRBV7-8; D gene unclear. Source: blood, taken after autologous hematopoietic stem cell transplantation. This receptor was taken from a girl between 10 and 17 years old with multiple sclerosis. DNA of the CDR3: TGTGCCAGCAGCTTTTGGGGTGGGTCCTACGAGCAGTACTTC. This translates into CASSFWGGSYEQYF.